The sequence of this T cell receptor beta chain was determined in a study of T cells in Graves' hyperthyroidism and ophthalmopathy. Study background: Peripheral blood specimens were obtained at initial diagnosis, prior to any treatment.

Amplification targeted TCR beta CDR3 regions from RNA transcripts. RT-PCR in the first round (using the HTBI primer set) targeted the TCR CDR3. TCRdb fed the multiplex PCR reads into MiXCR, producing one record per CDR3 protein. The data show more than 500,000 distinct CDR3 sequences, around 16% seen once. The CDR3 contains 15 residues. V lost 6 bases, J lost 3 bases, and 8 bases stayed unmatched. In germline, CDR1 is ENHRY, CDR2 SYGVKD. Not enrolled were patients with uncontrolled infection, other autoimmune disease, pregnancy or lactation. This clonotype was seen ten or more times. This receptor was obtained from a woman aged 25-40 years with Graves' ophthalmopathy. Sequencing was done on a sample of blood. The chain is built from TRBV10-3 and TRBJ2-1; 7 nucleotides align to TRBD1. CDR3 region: CAISTTGQHYNEQFF. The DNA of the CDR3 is TGTGCCATCAGCACCACGGGACAGCACTACAATGAGCAGTTCTTC.